Below, 29 T cell receptor beta chains from the same sample are listed, as sequenced in a study of T-cell reconstitution after alpha-beta-depleted transplantation in children listed by TCRdb under 2016. The method behind the library was PCR. TCRdb lists the instrument as Illumina HiSeq 2500. TCR library preparation used molecular barcoding, with unique molecular identifiers applied to normalize quantification of the TCRbeta repertoire. TCRdb handled the public reads itself, with Q25 trimming in fastp and clone calling in MiXCR, and kept productive beta chains. One record per CDR3 amino acid sequence lists the most common genes and DNA. The table for this sample lists hundreds of thousands of distinct CDR3 sequences; around 15% of them were counted only once. Of the sample, 25% to 30% falls within the top ten clones. The meaning of the sample's treatment or condition label: allogeneic hematopoietic cell transplantation with graft depleted of TCRalphabeta T cells and CD19 B cells.

This material consisted of PBMCs, mostly from graft donor cells, taken 360 days after TCRalphabeta/CD19-depleted stem cell transplant. These receptors originate from a boy under three years old who had a stem cell transplant for Wiskott-Aldrich syndrome, so the T cells may come from the graft donor.

The chain employs TRBV20-1 and TRBJ2-1; TRBD1 is a possible D gene (5 bases). The germline gives CDR1 DFQATT, CDR2 SNEGSKA (reference sequence). The CDR3 is 14 residues long. Between the trimmed V and J ends, which lost 8 bases and 0 bases, there was a span of 14 bases. The chain's CDR3 is CSHLRGASYNEQFF. CDR3 DNA sequence: TGCAGTCACTTACGTGGGGCCTCCTACAATGAGCAGTTCTTC.

The table lists this clonotype with a few counts. The CDR3 protein is CASSTGGSNQPQHF. CDR3 DNA sequence: TGTGCCAGCAGTACAGGGGGTAGCAATCAGCCCCAGCATTTT. This chain links TRBV27 with TRBJ1-5; 8 bases are a match to TRBD1. The CDR3 is 14 residues long. Germline V gene sequence: CDR1 MNHEY, CDR2 SMNVEV (reference sequence). Losses at the gene ends were 5 bases for V and 0 bases for J; bases not matched to a gene: 0.

This clonotype has just a few counts. The rearrangement uses TRBV5-5 and TRBJ2-3; D is undetermined. Germline CDR1 is SGHKS and CDR2 is YYEKEE (reference sequence). V lost 2 bases and J lost 2, with 18 bases in between. The CDR3 consists of 17 residues. The CDR3 DNA is TGTGCCAGCAGCTTCCTGATAAATGTAGGCCACACAGATACGCAGTATTTT. Its translation is CASSFLINVGHTDTQYF.

The chain uses TRBV12-3 or TRBV12-4 and TRBJ2-4; TRBD1 agrees at 9 bases. This CDR3 has 13 amino acids. With V trimmed by 6 bases and J by 8 bases, 5 bases remained unmatched. The CDR3 is CASRLQGAYIQYF. The CDR3 DNA sequence: TGTGCCAGCAGACTACAGGGGGCATACATTCAGTACTTC.

V usage is TRBV10-2 and J usage is TRBJ2-2; perhaps TRBD2 as D (6 bases). CDR3 length: 14 residues. V was pared by 7 bases and J by 5 bases, with 14 bases between. The germline V gene has CDR1 WSHSY and CDR2 SAAADI. The CDR3 DNA is TGCGCCAGCATAAAGAAGGCGGGGACCGGGGAGCTGTTTTTT. Protein product: CASIKKAGTGELFF.

This clonotype came up many times. The chain combines TRBV2 with TRBJ2-6; no firm D call. This CDR3 has 13 residues. V lost 7 bases and J lost 3, with 7 bases in between. CDR1 is SNHLY and CDR2 is FYNNEI in the germline V gene. The CDR3 sequence is CASNFGGANVLTF. Here the CDR3 DNA reads TGTGCCAGCAACTTTGGTGGGGCCAACGTCCTGACTTTC.

This clonotype was detected a few times. CDR3: CASSQHKGLVRDTQYF. The CDR3, as DNA: TGTGCCAGCAGCCAGCACAAGGGACTAGTAAGAGATACGCAGTATTTT. V is TRBV14 and J is TRBJ2-3; 8 bases are shared with TRBD2. V gave up 3 bases and J gave up 5 bases; unmatched junction bases: 10. The CDR3 consists of 16 residues. The germline V gene encodes CDR1 SGHDN and CDR2 FVKESK.

This clonotype was detected a few times. The rearrangement joins TRBV6-1 to TRBJ2-1, with 7 nucleotides matching TRBD1. From germline, CDR1 is MNHNS and CDR2 SASEGT. V trimming: 6 bases; J trimming: 8 bases; junction bases outside the gene matches: 16. The CDR3 loop spans 16 amino acids. CDR3 sequence (DNA): TGTGCCAGCAGCCTCGGACAGGTTCGGGGCAAGGATGAGCAGTTCTTC. It is translated as CASSLGQVRGKDEQFF.

The V gene is TRBV20-1, the J gene TRBJ2-5; 7 positions match TRBD1. Germline lookup yields CDR1 DFQATT and CDR2 SNEGSKA (reference sequence). The V segment lost 3 bases and the J segment 4 bases; nucleotides outside the gene matches: 11. The CDR3 covers 15 residues. The CDR3, as DNA: TGCAGTGCTAGTAGCCAAACAGGGGACCCAGAGACCCAGTACTTC. Residues: CSASSQTGDPETQYF.

The rearrangement links TRBV5-5 to TRBJ1-6, with 8 bases identical to TRBD1. The V segment lost 0 bases and the J segment 11 bases; nucleotides outside the gene matches: 7. Germline V gives CDR1 SGHKS, CDR2 YYEKEE (reference sequence). CDR3 size: 15 residues. The CDR3 spells CASSLDGQGDPPLHF. Written as DNA, the CDR3 is TGTGCCAGCAGCTTGGATGGACAGGGCGATCCACCCCTCCACTTT.

This clonotype was counted a few times. The V gene is TRBV7-8, the J gene TRBJ1-1; D may be TRBD1 (6 bases). The CDR3 loop spans 14 amino acids. V shed 5 bases and J shed 4 bases, with 14 bases lying between them. The V gene's germline CDR1 is SGHVS and CDR2 FQNEAQ. CDR3 DNA: TGTGCCAGCAGCCCCAACAGGGTCGGCACTGAAGCTTTCTTT. Its translation is CASSPNRVGTEAFF.

This sequence joins TRBV3-1 and TRBJ2-4; no clear D. The CDR3 extends over 15 amino acids. Germline CDR1 reads LGHDT; CDR2 reads YNNKEL (reference sequence). With 1 base removed from V and 0 bases from J, the gap between germline ends came to 7 bases. The CDR3 spells CASSQGTLAKNIQYF. In DNA form, the CDR3 reads TGTGCCAGCAGCCAAGGGACCTTAGCCAAAAACATTCAGTACTTC.

This chain links TRBV11-2 with TRBJ2-6, with 8 bases aligning to TRBD1. Germline assignment: CDR1 SGHAT and CDR2 FQNNGV. The CDR3 totals 18 residues. Trimming cost V 6 bases and J 1 base; bases outside gene matches: 11. The CDR3 sequence is CASRYGQGLISGANVLTF. In DNA form, the CDR3 reads TGTGCCAGCAGATATGGACAGGGCCTCATTTCTGGGGCCAACGTCCTGACTTTC.

The chain links TRBV5-1 to TRBJ2-1; 7 bases align to TRBD2. V lost 4 bases to trimming and J lost 3 bases; unmatched junction nucleotides: 7. This CDR3 region has 15 residues. Germline V lookup: CDR1 SGHRS, CDR2 YFSETQ. The CDR3 reads CASSRSGVNYNEQFF. In DNA, the CDR3 is TGCGCCAGCAGCCGGAGCGGGGTTAACTACAATGAGCAGTTCTTC.

This clonotype has just a few counts. CDR3 sequence reads: CASSPGTAFRVAGGQEQFF. In DNA form, the CDR3 reads TGTGCCAGCAGCCCGGGGACAGCCTTTCGAGTAGCGGGAGGTCAGGAGCAGTTCTTC. The chain combines TRBV11-1 with TRBJ2-1; 10 nucleotides agree with TRBD2. V lost 5 bases, J lost 10 bases, and 23 bases stayed unmatched. This CDR3 region has 19 residues. Germline V gene sequence: CDR1 SGHAT, CDR2 FQDESV (reference sequence).

The chain joins TRBV3-1 to TRBJ2-5; D gene uncertain. This CDR3 spans 12 amino acids. Germline CDR1 reads LGHDT; CDR2 reads YNNKEL (reference sequence). Deletions cut 2 bases from V and 6 bases from J, with 7 bases between. The CDR3 DNA is TGTGCCAGCAGCCAAAGAGGAAAGACCCAGTACTTC. Protein product: CASSQRGKTQYF.

This clonotype was seen only a few times. This sequence joins TRBV28 and TRBJ1-1; D possibly corresponds to TRBD1 (6 bases). The CDR3 length is 16 residues. Deletions cut 5 bases from V and 1 base from J, with 17 bases between. The germline V gene encodes CDR1 MDHEN and CDR2 SYDVKM. CDR3 protein: CASSLVGHPSNTEAFF. The CDR3 DNA follows: TGTGCCAGCAGTCTTGTGGGACACCCCTCGAACACTGAAGCTTTCTTT.

The chain combines TRBV3-1 with TRBJ2-5, with 11 bases identical to TRBD1. From germline, CDR1 is LGHDT and CDR2 YNNKEL (reference sequence). V lost 6 bases to trimming and J lost 5 bases; unmatched junction nucleotides: 8. The CDR3 has 15 residues. The DNA for the CDR3 is TGTGCCAGCAGTCGCCCGGGACAGGGGGTTGAGACCCAGTACTTC. It translates to CASSRPGQGVETQYF.

This clonotype showed up just a few times. The chain links TRBV27 to TRBJ2-3; D is possibly TRBD1 (7 bases). The V gene's germline CDR1 is MNHEY and CDR2 SMNVEV (reference sequence). This CDR3 region has 15 residues. The V end lost 5 bases, the J end lost 4 bases, and 16 bases lay between the germline ends. CDR3 nucleotide sequence: TGTGCCAGCAGTCCCAAAGGGGGGACAGCAGATACGCAGTATTTT. As protein: CASSPKGGTADTQYF.

The chain carries TRBV28 and TRBJ2-7, with a tentative D call TRBD1 (5 bases). The CDR3 covers 15 residues. The V gene's germline CDR1 is MDHEN and CDR2 SYDVKM. V lost 6 bases and J lost 2, with 17 bases in between. CDR3 in DNA: TGTGCCAGCAGCCCCCCCAGGGTCCGGACCTACGAGCAGTACTTC. It yields the protein CASSPPRVRTYEQYF.

This clonotype was observed a few times. The gene calls are TRBV10-3 and TRBJ2-2; no definite D call. CDR1 is ENHRY and CDR2 is SYGVKD in the germline V gene. V dropped 4 bases and J dropped 8 bases, with 8 bases sitting between them. The CDR3 totals 12 residues. CDR3 residues: CAISATIGELFF. Here the CDR3 DNA reads TGTGCCATCAGTGCCACGATTGGGGAGCTGTTTTTT.

This clonotype was seen repeatedly, ten times or more. The CDR3 DNA reads TGTGCCAGCAGCTTAGTGGCGGGAGGGCCCGCAGATACGCAGTATTTT. Protein: CASSLVAGGPADTQYF. This chain joins TRBV13 and TRBJ2-3, with 9 positions matching TRBD2. The CDR3 runs 16 residues. The germline CDR1 and CDR2 sequences are PRHDT and FYEKMQ (reference sequence). V was pared by 1 base and J by 4 bases, with 6 bases of the junction left unmatched.

This clonotype showed up just a few times. This rearrangement joins TRBV25-1 to TRBJ1-6; D is undetermined. The V gene's germline CDR1 is MGHDK and CDR2 SYGVNS. This CDR3 has 15 amino acids. Deletions cut 1 base from V and 10 bases from J, with 14 bases between. The CDR3 sequence: CASSELTLMGSPLHF. For the CDR3, the DNA is TGTGCCAGCAGTGAATTGACGCTAATGGGATCACCCCTCCACTTT.

The J gene is TRBJ1-5, the V gene TRBV5-1; tentatively, D is TRBD1 (6 bases). The CDR3 covers 15 residues. Germline loops: CDR1 SGHRS, CDR2 YFSETQ. V lost 0 bases, J lost 4 bases, and 11 bases lay in between. The CDR3 is CASSLAAGENQPQHF. CDR3 nucleotides: TGCGCCAGCAGCTTGGCCGCAGGGGAGAATCAGCCCCAGCATTTT.

This clonotype was detected many times. V gene TRBV20-1 combines with J gene TRBJ2-7; 7 bases align to TRBD1. The V segment lost 4 bases and the J segment 4 bases; nucleotides outside the gene matches: 4. CDR1 is DFQATT, CDR2 SNEGSKA, per germline (reference sequence). CDR3 length equals 12 residues. DNA for the CDR3: TGCAGTGCTACGGGACAGTTGTACGAGCAGTACTTC. It specifies CSATGQLYEQYF.

This rearrangement joins TRBV9 to TRBJ2-7, with TRBD2 as a possible D gene (5 bases). Looked up from germline, CDR1 is SGDLS and CDR2 is YYNGEE. V lost 0 bases to trimming and J lost 3 bases, with 16 bases between them. The CDR3 loop spans 16 amino acids. The CDR3 nucleotides are TGTGCCAGCAGCGTAGAGGCACTAGGGAACTGCTACGAGCAGTACTTC. Its translation is CASSVEALGNCYEQYF. The whole variable domain, remainder taken from reference TRBV9 and TRBJ2-7, is DSGVTQTPKHLITATGQRVTLRCSPRSGDLSVYWYQQSLDQGLQFLIQYYNGEERAKGNILERFSAQQFPDLHSELNLSSLELGDSALYFCASSVEALGNCYEQYFGPGTRLTVT.

The chain employs TRBV25-1 and TRBJ1-1, with D perhaps matching TRBD1 (5 bases). Germline assignment: CDR1 MGHDK and CDR2 SYGVNS. The CDR3 runs 17 residues. V lost 0 bases, J lost 0 bases, and 14 bases lay in between. The CDR3 spells CASSEYGGPFMNTEAFF. The CDR3 nucleotides are TGTGCCAGCAGTGAATATGGGGGTCCTTTTATGAACACTGAAGCTTTCTTT.

This chain connects TRBV29-1 to TRBJ2-7; D may be TRBD2 (5 bases). V lost 4 bases and J 3 bases, leaving 10 bases between the germline ends. The CDR3 is made up of 12 amino acids. Germline CDR1 and CDR2: SQVTM and ANQGSEA. The CDR3 here is CSVGGDLYEQYF. CDR3 DNA: TGCAGCGTTGGGGGAGACCTCTACGAGCAGTACTTC.

This clonotype was counted between two and nine times. The chain combines TRBV27 with TRBJ2-1; D call uncertain. The V gene's germline CDR1 is MNHEY and CDR2 SMNVEV (reference sequence). The CDR3 runs to 15 residues. V was clipped by 4 bases and J by 2 bases, with 12 bases between them. In DNA form, the CDR3 reads TGTGCCAGCAGTTCTCCAATCGACCCCTACAATGAGCAGTTCTTC. This gives the protein CASSSPIDPYNEQFF.